The present T cell receptor beta chain was sequenced within a study of cytotoxic CD8 clonotypes in ibrutinib-treated CLL. Profiled with immunoSEQ multiplex PCR; TCRdb holds only in-frame clones, not every one. This table holds tens of thousands of clones, 69% found once. V gave up 0 bases and J gave up 0 bases, with 12 bases separating them. Germline CDR1 is ENHRY and CDR2 is SYGVKD. The CDR3 runs 17 residues. Sequenced material: PBMCs, taken at disease progression, from a patient treated with ibrutinib. The chain is built from TRBV10-3 and TRBJ2-4, with no clear D. The TCR originated in a human donor with chronic lymphocytic leukemia. Here the CDR3 reads CAISESGLDLAKNIQYF. CDR3 bases: TGTGCCATCAGTGAGTCCGGGCTAGATCTAGCCAAAAACATTCAGTACTTC.